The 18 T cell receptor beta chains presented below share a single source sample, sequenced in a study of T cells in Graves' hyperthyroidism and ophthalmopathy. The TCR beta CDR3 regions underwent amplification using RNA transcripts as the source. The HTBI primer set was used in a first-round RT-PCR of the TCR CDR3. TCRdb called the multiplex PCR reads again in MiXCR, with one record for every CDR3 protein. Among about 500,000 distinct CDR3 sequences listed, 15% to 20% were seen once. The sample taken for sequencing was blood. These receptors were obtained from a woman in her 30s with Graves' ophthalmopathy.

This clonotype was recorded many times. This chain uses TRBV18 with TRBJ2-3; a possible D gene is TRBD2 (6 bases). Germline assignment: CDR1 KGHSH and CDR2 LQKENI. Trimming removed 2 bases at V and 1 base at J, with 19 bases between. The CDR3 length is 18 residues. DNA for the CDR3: TGTGCCAGCTCACCAAGAGCGGGCGCGGCCTTTGGCACAGATACGCAGTATTTT. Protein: CASSPRAGAAFGTDTQYF.

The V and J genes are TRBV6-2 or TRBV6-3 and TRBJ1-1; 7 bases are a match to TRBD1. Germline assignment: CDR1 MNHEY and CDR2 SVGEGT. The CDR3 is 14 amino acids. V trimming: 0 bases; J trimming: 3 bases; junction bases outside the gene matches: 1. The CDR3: CASSYSRGHTEAFF. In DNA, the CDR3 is TGTGCCAGCAGTTACTCAAGGGGGCACACTGAAGCTTTCTTT.

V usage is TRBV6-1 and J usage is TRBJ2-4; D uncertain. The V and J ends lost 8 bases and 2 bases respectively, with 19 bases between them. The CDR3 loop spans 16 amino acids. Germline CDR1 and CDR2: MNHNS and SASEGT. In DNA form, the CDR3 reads TGTGCCAGCCGCTTGCTAGAGCTGGAAACCAAAAACATTCAGTACTTC. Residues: CASRLLELETKNIQYF.

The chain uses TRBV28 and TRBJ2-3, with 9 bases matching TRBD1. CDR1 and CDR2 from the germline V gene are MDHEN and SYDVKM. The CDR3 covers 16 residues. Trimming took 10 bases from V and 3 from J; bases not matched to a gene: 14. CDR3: CATFSTPGQGTDTQYF. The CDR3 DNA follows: TGTGCCACCTTTTCCACTCCGGGACAGGGAACAGATACGCAGTATTTT.

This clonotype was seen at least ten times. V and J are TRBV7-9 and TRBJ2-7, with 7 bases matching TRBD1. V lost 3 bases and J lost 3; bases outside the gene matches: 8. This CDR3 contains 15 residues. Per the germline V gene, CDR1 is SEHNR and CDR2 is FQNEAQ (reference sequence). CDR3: CASSFDLGDSYEQYF. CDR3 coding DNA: TGTGCCAGCAGCTTTGACCTAGGGGACAGCTACGAGCAGTACTTC.

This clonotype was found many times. For the CDR3, the DNA is TGTGCCTGGAGTGTATGGTCCAGAGGGGGGACCTACGAGCAGTACTTC. The encoded protein is CAWSVWSRGGTYEQYF. The J gene is TRBJ2-7, the V gene TRBV30; D tentatively fits TRBD1 or TRBD2 (6 bases each). V lost 0 bases and J 2 bases, leaving 17 bases between the germline ends. The CDR3 loop spans 16 amino acids. The germline CDR1 and CDR2 sequences are GTSNPN and SVGIG (reference sequence).

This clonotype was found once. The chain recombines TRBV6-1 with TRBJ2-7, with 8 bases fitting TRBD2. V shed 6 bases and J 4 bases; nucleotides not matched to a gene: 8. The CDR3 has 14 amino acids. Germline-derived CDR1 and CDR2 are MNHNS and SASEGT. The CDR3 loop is CASRGGAGEYEQYF. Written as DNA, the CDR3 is TGTGCCAGCAGGGGGGGAGCGGGAGAGTACGAGCAGTACTTC.

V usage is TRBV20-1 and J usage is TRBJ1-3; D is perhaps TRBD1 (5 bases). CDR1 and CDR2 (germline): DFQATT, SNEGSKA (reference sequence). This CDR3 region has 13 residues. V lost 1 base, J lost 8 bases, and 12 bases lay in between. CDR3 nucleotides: TGCAGTGCTAGAGCTACAGGAGGGTACACCATATATTTT. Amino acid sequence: CSARATGGYTIYF.

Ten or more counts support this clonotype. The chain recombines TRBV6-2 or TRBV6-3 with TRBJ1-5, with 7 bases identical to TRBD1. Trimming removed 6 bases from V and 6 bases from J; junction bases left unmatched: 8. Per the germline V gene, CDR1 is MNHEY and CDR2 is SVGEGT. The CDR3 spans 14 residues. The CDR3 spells CASRPTQGSQPQHF. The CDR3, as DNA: TGTGCCAGCAGGCCAACACAGGGGAGTCAGCCCCAGCATTTT.

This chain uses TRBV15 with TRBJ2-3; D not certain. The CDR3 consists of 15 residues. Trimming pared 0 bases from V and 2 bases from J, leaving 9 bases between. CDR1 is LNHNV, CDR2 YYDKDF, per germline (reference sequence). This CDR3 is CATSRDVGDTDTQYF. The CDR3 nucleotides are TGTGCCACCAGCAGAGATGTTGGTGACACAGATACGCAGTATTTT.

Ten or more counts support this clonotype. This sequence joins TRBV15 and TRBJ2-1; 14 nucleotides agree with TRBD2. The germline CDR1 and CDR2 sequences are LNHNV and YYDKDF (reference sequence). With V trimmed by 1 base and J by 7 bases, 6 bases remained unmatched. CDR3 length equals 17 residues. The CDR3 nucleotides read TGTGCCACCAGCAGAGGCCAGGGACTAGCGGGAGTGAATGAGCAGTTCTTC. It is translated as CATSRGQGLAGVNEQFF.

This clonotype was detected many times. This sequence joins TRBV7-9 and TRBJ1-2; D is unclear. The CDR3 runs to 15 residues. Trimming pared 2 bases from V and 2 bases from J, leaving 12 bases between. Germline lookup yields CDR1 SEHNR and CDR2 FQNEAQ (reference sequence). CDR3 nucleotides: TGTGCCAGCAGCTTAAGTCCCGGGGTGAACTATGGCTACACCTTC. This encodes CASSLSPGVNYGYTF. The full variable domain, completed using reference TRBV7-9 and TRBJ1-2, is DTGVSQNPRHKITKRGQNVTFRCDPISEHNRLYWYRQTLGQGPEFLTYFQNEAQLEKSRLLSDRFSAERPKGSFSTLEIQRTEQGDSAMYLCASSLSPGVNYGYTFGSGTRLTVV.

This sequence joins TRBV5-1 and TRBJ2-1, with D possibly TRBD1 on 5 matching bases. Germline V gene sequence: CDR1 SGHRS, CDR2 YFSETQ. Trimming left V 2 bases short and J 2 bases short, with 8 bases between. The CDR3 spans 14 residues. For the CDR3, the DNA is TGCGCCAGCAGCTTACAGGAAACCTACAATGAGCAGTTCTTC. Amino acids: CASSLQETYNEQFF.

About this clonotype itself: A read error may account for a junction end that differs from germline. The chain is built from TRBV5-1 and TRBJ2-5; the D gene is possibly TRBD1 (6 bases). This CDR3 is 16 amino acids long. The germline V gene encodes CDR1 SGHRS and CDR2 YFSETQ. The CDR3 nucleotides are TGCGTCAGCAGCTGGGGGCCAGCCGGGTCGCAAGAGACCCAGTACTTC. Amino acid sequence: CVSSWGPAGSQETQYF.

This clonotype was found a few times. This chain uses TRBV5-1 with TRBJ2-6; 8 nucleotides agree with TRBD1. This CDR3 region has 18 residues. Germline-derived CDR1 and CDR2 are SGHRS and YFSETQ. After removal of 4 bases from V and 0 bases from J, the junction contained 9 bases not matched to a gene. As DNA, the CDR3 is TGCGCCAGCAGCGTGGAACAGGGGGGCCTCTCTGGGGCCAACGTCCTGACTTTC. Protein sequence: CASSVEQGGLSGANVLTF.

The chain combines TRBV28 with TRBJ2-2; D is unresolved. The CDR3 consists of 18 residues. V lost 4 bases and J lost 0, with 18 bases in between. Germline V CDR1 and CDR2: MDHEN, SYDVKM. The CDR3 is CASSSTLRDVPNTGELFF. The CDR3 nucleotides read TGTGCCAGCAGTTCTACATTGCGCGATGTTCCGAACACCGGGGAGCTGTTTTTT.

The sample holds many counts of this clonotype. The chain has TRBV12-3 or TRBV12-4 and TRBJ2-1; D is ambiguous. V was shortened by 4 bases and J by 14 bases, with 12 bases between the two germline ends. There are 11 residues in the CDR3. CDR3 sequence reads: CASSSAAEEFF. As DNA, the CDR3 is TGTGCCAGCAGTTCGGCGGCAGAAGAGTTCTTC.

In DNA form, the CDR3 reads TGTGCCACCAGCACTGGACAGGGGAAAAACACCGGGGAGCTGTTTTTT. It specifies CATSTGQGKNTGELFF. The chain links TRBV15 to TRBJ2-2; TRBD1 matches 9 bases. Losses at the gene ends were 4 bases for V and 2 bases for J; bases not matched to a gene: 5. The CDR3 covers 16 residues. From germline, CDR1 is LNHNV and CDR2 YYDKDF (reference sequence).